Listed here is a single T cell receptor beta chain. This sample is drawn from a study of T cell changes during pregnancy in multiple sclerosis. CDR3 length equals 14 residues. From germline, CDR1 is SGHDT and CDR2 YYEEEE. Trimming cost V 1 base and J 4 bases, with 11 bases left between them. Profiling relied on immunoSEQ multiplex PCR, and the TCRdb table lists in-frame clones only, not all of them. Here the sample spans some 30,000 clones, about 89% being singletons. Specimen: CD8+ T cells from peripheral blood mononuclear cells, collected before pregnancy. The source is a female donor with multiple sclerosis, enrolled in a pregnancy study. V gene TRBV5-6 combines with J gene TRBJ1-1; a possible D gene is TRBD1 (6 bases). CDR3 DNA: TGTGCCAGCAGCTTGCAGGGGCTGGGCACTGAAGCTTTCTTT. It codes for CASSLQGLGTEAFF.